Below, one T cell receptor beta chain is given with its context. Antigen unknown. V was clipped by 1 base and J by 6 bases, with 10 bases between them. Germline V lookup: CDR1 SGHRS, CDR2 YFSETQ. The CDR3 has 14 residues. All donors were healthy Caucasians. In TCRdb, the 5' RACE reads were re-called with MiXCR into one record per CDR3 protein. The data contain 1,800,000 or so distinct CDR3 sequences, 25% to 35% of them seen just once; the ten biggest clones take up about 0.27%. The sample comes from a study of identical twins. Overall study findings and caveats: Out-of-frame TCR alpha sharing in monozygotic twins exceeded recombination model predictions. Twin pairs' shared out-of-frame alpha sequences were enriched in low generation probability.

The sequenced sample was cord blood. This receptor was identified in a newborn girl in good health. The chain has TRBV5-1 and TRBJ2-2; D is uncertain. The CDR3 sequence: CASSLTAGAGELFF. CDR3 bases: TGCGCCAGCAGCTTGACGGCCGGAGCCGGGGAGCTGTTTTTT.